The clone carrying this T cell receptor (beta chain) has a handful of counts. This entry is derived from a study of blood T cell repertoires in COVID-19. Looked up from germline, CDR1 is SGHTS and CDR2 is YDEGEE. This CDR3 has 14 residues. Trimming pared 4 bases from V and 5 bases from J, leaving 16 bases between. Profiling relied on immunoSEQ multiplex PCR, and the TCRdb table lists in-frame clones only, not all of them. This sample has over 200,000 clones, with 65% to 90% found just once. The chain couples TRBV5-8 to TRBJ2-7, with a weak D call TRBD1 (6 bases). Material for sequencing was peripheral blood. This TCR derives from a human donor in a cohort sampled during active COVID-19. In nucleotides, the CDR3 is TGTGCCAGCAGCGCGGCCGGGACATTCGACGAGCAGTACTTC. This translates into CASSAAGTFDEQYF.